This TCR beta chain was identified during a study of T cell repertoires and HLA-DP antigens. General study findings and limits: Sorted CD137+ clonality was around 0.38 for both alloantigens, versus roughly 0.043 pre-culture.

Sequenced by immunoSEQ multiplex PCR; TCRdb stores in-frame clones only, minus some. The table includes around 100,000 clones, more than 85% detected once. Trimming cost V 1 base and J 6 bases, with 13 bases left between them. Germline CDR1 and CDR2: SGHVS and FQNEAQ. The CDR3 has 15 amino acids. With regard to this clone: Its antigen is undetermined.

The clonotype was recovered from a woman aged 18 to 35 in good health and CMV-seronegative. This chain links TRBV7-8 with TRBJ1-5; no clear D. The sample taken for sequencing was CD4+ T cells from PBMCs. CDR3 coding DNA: TGTGCCAGCAGCTTAGAAGGCGCGGTGATTCAGCCCCAGCATTTT. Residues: CASSLEGAVIQPQHF.